These T cell receptor beta chains were read from a single sample in a study of T-cell memory formation after mild COVID-19. Each CDR3 protein is one row after TCRdb ran MiXCR on the 5' RACE reads. Among 450,000 to 700,000 distinct CDR3 sequences listed, over 15% were seen once. The sequencing input was PBMCs or a T cell subset sorted from them (not recorded which). Receptor source: an adult woman who had mild COVID-19 (a few samples of this study predate the infection). Cell type and time point are not known. Each CDR3 is given with its conserved first and last residue. A D gene is named only where the DNA matches it firmly. Clone size is shown for a subset of rows, as once, few, many or a class of expanded clone.

TGTGCCAGCTCACCACCTGGGGCTGGGATGGCCGGGGAGCTGTTTTTT CASSPPGAGMAGELFF TRBJ2-2 . TRBV18 .
TGTGCCAGCAGCTTAGCTTCGGCAGTCCAAGAGACCCAGTACTTC CASSLASAVQETQYF TRBJ2-5 . TRBV7-6 few
TGTGCCAGCAGCTCACAACCAGCGGGGGGCGTGTCACCCCTCCACTTT CASSSQPAGGVSPLHF TRBJ1-6 . TRBV7-3 .
TGTGCCAGCAGCTTAGTGGGGCACGGCCTCGAGCAGTACTTC CASSLVGHGLEQYF TRBJ2-7 . TRBV7-2 many
TGTGCCAGCAGACCAGGGGGTCTGAACAGAGAGACCCAGTACTTC CASRPGGLNRETQYF TRBJ2-5 TRBD1 TRBV27 .
TGTGCCAGCAGTCCGACTAGCGGGAGTATACTTTGGTCCCATGAGCAGTTCTTC CASSPTSGSILWSHEQFF TRBJ2-1 TRBD2 TRBV6-5 .
TGTGCCAGCAGCCTCCCCCCCAAAAGGGAGACCCAGTACTTC CASSLPPKRETQYF TRBJ2-5 . TRBV7-2 .
TGTGCCAGCAGCTTAGCACCGGTTACGAGCGAGCAGTACTTC CASSLAPVTSEQYF TRBJ2-7 . TRBV7-3 once
TGTGCCAGCAGCCCAAGATCCGGGCCGTTGATCTTC CASSPRSGPLIF TRBJ2-1 . TRBV11-3 many
TGTGCCACCAGTGATGGCGGGGCCTCCTACGAGCAGTACTTC CATSDGGASYEQYF TRBJ2-7 . TRBV24-1 .
TGCGCCAGCAGCTTGGCCCCAGGGTATAATTCCGAGCAGTACTTC CASSLAPGYNSEQYF TRBJ2-7 . TRBV5-1 .
TGTGCCAGCAGCTTCACCGGGACAGGGGGCGAGACCCAGTACTTC CASSFTGTGGETQYF TRBJ2-5 TRBD1 TRBV7-2 few
TGTGCCAGCAGCTTAGGCTCTCCCCTCCACTTT CASSLGSPLHF TRBJ1-6 . TRBV11-2 few
TGTGCCACCAGCGTGACGGCTAACTATGGCTACACCTTC CATSVTANYGYTF TRBJ1-2 . TRBV24-1 .
TGTGCCAGCAGCCTCGTCGGGGTGGACGCGGATTTAACAGATACGCAGTATTTT CASSLVGVDADLTDTQYF TRBJ2-3 . TRBV7-2 .
TGCAGTGCTAGGGGGGGACTAGCGGAAAATGAGCAGTTCTTC CSARGGLAENEQFF TRBJ2-1 TRBD2 TRBV20-1 few
TGTGCCAGCACCCGGGACAGGGCTGCGAATGAGCAGTTCTTC CASTRDRAANEQFF TRBJ2-1 TRBD1 TRBV2 .
TGTGCCAGCAGGGGGACAGGGTTCGGGGAGCTGTTTTTT CASRGTGFGELFF TRBJ2-2 TRBD1 TRBV12-3/TRBV12-4 few
TGTGCCACCAGCAGAGATCTGACAGGAAAGAACACCGGGGAGCTGTTTTTT CATSRDLTGKNTGELFF TRBJ2-2 . TRBV15 .
TGCGCCAGCAGCCAAATCCCGGTCCTTTCGAGAGGCGAGCAGTACTTC CASSQIPVLSRGEQYF TRBJ2-7 . TRBV5-1 few
TGTGCCAGCAGCCCCGGGACATGGGGAAACATTCAGTACTTC CASSPGTWGNIQYF TRBJ2-4 . TRBV6-2/TRBV6-3 few
TGCGCCAGCAGCGTTGACCCCACGGGGGGCGCGACCGGGGAGCTGTTTTTT CASSVDPTGGATGELFF TRBJ2-2 . TRBV5-1 many
TGTGCCAGCAGTATCCCCGGGGGCGGCTACACCTTC CASSIPGGGYTF TRBJ1-2 . TRBV12-3/TRBV12-4 few
TGTGCTAGCAGCACCGGGACAAAACTTCAAGAGACCCAGTACTTC CASSTGTKLQETQYF TRBJ2-5 . TRBV7-7 few
TGTGCCAGCAGCACACTCCGGGATCCCGGGTGGGATGAGCAGTTCTTC CASSTLRDPGWDEQFF TRBJ2-1 . TRBV21-1 few
TGTGCCAGCAGCCGAACTAGCGGGAGGGCCCCCAATGAGCAGTTCTTC CASSRTSGRAPNEQFF TRBJ2-1 TRBD2 TRBV6-5 .
TGCGCCAGCGTGACTAGCGGGGGAACCACAGATACGCAGTATTTT CASVTSGGTTDTQYF TRBJ2-3 TRBD2 TRBV5-1 .
TGTGCCATCAGTGAGTCTGGGATCTATGGGCCTGGAAACACCATATATTTT CAISESGIYGPGNTIYF TRBJ1-3 . TRBV10-3 few
TGTGCCAGCAGCGTAGGAGCGGGAGGGCCGAAGTTCTTC CASSVGAGGPKFF TRBJ2-1 TRBD2 TRBV9 few
TGTGCCAGCAAAACAATCCCCCCCTTGGGCACAGATACGCAGTATTTT CASKTIPPLGTDTQYF TRBJ2-3 . TRBV27 .
TGTGCCAGCTGCTCAGCGAGCGGGGCATACGAGCAGTACTTC CASCSASGAYEQYF TRBJ2-7 TRBD2 TRBV7-2 few
TGTGCCAGTAGTATTTTGGCAGAGACCCAGTACTTC CASSILAETQYF TRBJ2-5 . TRBV19 few
TGTGCCAGCAGTCCGATGACCCCCGGAGATCAGCCCCAGCATTTT CASSPMTPGDQPQHF TRBJ1-5 . TRBV12-3/TRBV12-4 .
TGTGCCAGCAGTCACGGGGGGGCCTGGAACGAGCAGTACTTC CASSHGGAWNEQYF TRBJ2-7 TRBD2 TRBV12-3/TRBV12-4 .
TGTGCCAGCAGTCAGAGGACTAGCGGGACTGTATACAATGAGCAGTTCTTC CASSQRTSGTVYNEQFF TRBJ2-1 TRBD2 TRBV6-2/TRBV6-3 .
TGCAGCGTTAGTGATCAGGAGTATGGCTACACCTTC CSVSDQEYGYTF TRBJ1-2 . TRBV29-1 few
TGTGCCAGCAGTGAAATCCGGGACGGATCCTACGAGCAGTACTTC CASSEIRDGSYEQYF TRBJ2-7 . TRBV6-1 .
TGTGCCAGAAGCCTAGAGACGGGAGTCGAGACCCAGTACTTC CARSLETGVETQYF TRBJ2-5 . TRBV9 .
TGTGCCAGCAGCCCAGGACGAAATGCGGACACTGAAGCTTTCTTT CASSPGRNADTEAFF TRBJ1-1 . TRBV7-9 .
TGCGCCAGCAGCCCGGACAGGGGGCGGAATGGCTACACCTTC CASSPDRGRNGYTF TRBJ1-2 TRBD1 TRBV5-1 few
TGTGCCAGCTCACCGATACAAGTAACAGATACGCAGTATTTT CASSPIQVTDTQYF TRBJ2-3 . TRBV18 .
TGTGCCAGCAGCCAAGTACGGGGGCGGAGGGAGACCCAGTACTTC CASSQVRGRRETQYF TRBJ2-5 . TRBV3-1 .
TGTGCCAGCAGCTTAGATGACGTTGGCTACACCTTC CASSLDDVGYTF TRBJ1-2 . TRBV7-2 .
TGTGCCAGCAGCCAAGATCCGGGACTAGCGGGAGCGAATGAGCAGTTCTTC CASSQDPGLAGANEQFF TRBJ2-1 TRBD2 TRBV4-2 .
TGCGCCAGCAGCCATGCTAGCGGGGGGGTCTACGAGCAGTACTTC CASSHASGGVYEQYF TRBJ2-7 TRBD2 TRBV4-3 .
TGTGCCAGCGCGGGACAGGGGGCAATCGGCTATGGCTACACCTTC CASAGQGAIGYGYTF TRBJ1-2 TRBD1 TRBV6-1 few
TGTGCCAGCACTTCATCAAGCCGCTATGGCTACACCTTC CASTSSSRYGYTF TRBJ1-2 . TRBV2 .
TGTGCCAGCAGCCCGAGATGGGGTGATACGCAGTATTTT CASSPRWGDTQYF TRBJ2-3 . TRBV7-6 .
TGTGCCAGCAGTGAATTGTATGAGCAGTTCTTC CASSELYEQFF TRBJ2-1 . TRBV25-1 few
TGTGCCGCCGCATCCCGGAGACTACAGGGGGCAGGAAGCGGGGAGCTGTTTTTT CAAASRRLQGAGSGELFF TRBJ2-2 TRBD1 TRBV24-1 .
TGTGCCTGGAGAATGGGGGGCGTTAAGGACACTGAAGCTTTCTTT CAWRMGGVKDTEAFF TRBJ1-1 . TRBV30 few
TGTGCCAGCAGCCGAGGGCAAGAGACCCAGTACTTC CASSRGQETQYF TRBJ2-5 . TRBV12-3/TRBV12-4 few
TGCGCCAGCAGCTTGGACAGGGGGCGAATGAACACTGAAGCTTTCTTT CASSLDRGRMNTEAFF TRBJ1-1 TRBD1 TRBV5-1 .